The text below deals with one T cell receptor beta chain. This clonotype appeared a few times. Its cognate antigen has yet to be identified. Per-base qualities were not stored, and no clone one base away is much larger. The sequencing machine was an Illumina HiSeq 1500. TCRdb took the public reads, trimmed them with fastp at Q25, ran MiXCR for clone calling and kept in-frame beta chains. All rows with the same CDR3 protein become a single entry with the most common DNA and genes. The sample yields roughly 500,000 distinct CDR3 sequences; about 17% were counted once. 20% to 30% of the sample is held by the ten biggest clonotypes. The data belong to a study of T cell repertoires in cytomegalovirus infection (dated by TCRdb to about 2019). With respect to the entire study: Donor HLA type was relevant to the analysis, as public TCR beta signatures indicated carriage of CMV infection together with the matching HLA type.

Reading from cysteine to phenylalanine, the CDR3 counts 13 amino acids. Only CDR3 DNA remains: 39 bases, in frame from the first base. CDR1 is given as MNHNS and CDR2 as SASEGT, both from the germline V gene. At the junction V is shortened by 2 bases and J by 2 bases, with 6 bases in between. The paper as a whole reports these results and caveats: In both this cohort and an independent approximately 400-donor cohort, the cumulative frequency of public TCR beta family members distinguished carriers of CMV infection plus the relevant HLA type. The ex vivo response was dominated by HLA-C-restricted CMV-specific TCR beta clonotypes, which also provided the single most frequent clonotype in two of eight donors.

The rearranged chain carries TRBV6-1 and TRBJ1-2; 6 matching bases give a weak D call of TRBD1. This receptor was obtained from a human donor in good health (CMV status not recorded). Some clones in this sample may be carry-over from other donors' samples. The source material was CD8+ T cells from PBMCs. The CDR3 region has the sequence CASSETGNYGYTF. Here is the DNA: TGTGCCAGCAGTGAAACAGGGAACTATGGCTACACCTTC.